A single sample gave rise to the 29 T cell receptor beta chains below, sequenced in a study of blood T cell repertoires in COVID-19. Using immunoSEQ multiplex PCR, the repertoire was profiled, and TCRdb retains in-frame clones only, with some absent. The sample yields 250,000 to 400,000 clones, around 85% seen once. Material: PBMCs or T cells enriched from blood (not recorded which). Receptor source: a woman in her thirties who had been exposed to COVID-19.

This clone was observed at least ten times. CDR3 nucleotide sequence: TGTGCCAGCAGCTCCATCGGGGTAGCGGGGGTACCGGAGCAGTTCTTC. Its protein is CASSSIGVAGVPEQFF. The chain is built from TRBV7-9 and TRBJ2-1; 9 bases line up with TRBD2. V was clipped by 4 bases and J by 10 bases; unmatched bases: 14. This CDR3 spans 16 amino acids. The germline V gene has CDR1 SEHNR and CDR2 FQNEAQ (reference sequence).

J is TRBJ1-5 and V is TRBV12-3 or TRBV12-4; D is unresolved. Trimming cost V 5 bases and J 9 bases, with 14 bases left between them. The CDR3 has 13 amino acids. The CDR3 coding sequence is TGTGCCAGCAGTCCCGGGATCGCGCGGCCCCAGCATTTT. Translation gives CASSPGIARPQHF.

The chain recombines TRBV6-5 with TRBJ1-2, with TRBD1 as a possible D gene (6 bases). V was pared by 5 bases and J by 3 bases, with 13 bases between. The germline gives CDR1 MNHEY, CDR2 SVGAGI. The CDR3 consists of 14 residues. CDR3 sequence reads: CASSTGIVDYGYTF. CDR3 DNA sequence: TGTGCCAGCAGTACAGGGATAGTTGACTATGGCTACACCTTC.

The chain uses TRBV28 and TRBJ1-1; 10 bases fit TRBD1. The CDR3 is made up of 16 amino acids. Trimming at V came to 7 bases and at J to 1 base, leaving 9 bases not matched to a gene. Per germline, CDR1 MDHEN and CDR2 SYDVKM. In nucleotides, the CDR3 is TGTGCCAGCACCACGACGACAGGGGGCAAGAACACTGAAGCTTTCTTT. It translates to CASTTTTGGKNTEAFF.

V gene TRBV6-5 combines with J gene TRBJ1-2, with 7 bases fitting TRBD1. The CDR3 contains 14 residues. V trimming: 7 bases; J trimming: 1 base; junction bases outside the gene matches: 6. The V gene's germline CDR1 is MNHEY and CDR2 SVGAGI. The CDR3 loop is CASIAGGSNYGYTF. CDR3 DNA: TGTGCCAGCATCGCAGGGGGTAGTAACTATGGCTACACCTTC.

The rearrangement uses TRBV11-2 and TRBJ1-5, with 7 positions matching TRBD1. This CDR3 has 14 amino acids. J lost 7 bases, V lost 5 bases, and 8 bases had no gene match. Germline loops: CDR1 SGHAT, CDR2 FQNNGV. CDR3 in DNA: TGTGCCAGCAGCCCACAGGGGTCGTACCAGCCCCAGCATTTT. Its protein is CASSPQGSYQPQHF.

The genes are TRBV4-3 and TRBJ2-1; D possibly corresponds to TRBD2 (5 bases). Looked up from germline, CDR1 is LGHNA and CDR2 is YSLEER. With 3 bases removed from V and 10 bases from J, the gap between germline ends came to 16 bases. The CDR3 extends over 14 amino acids. The CDR3, as DNA: TGCGCCAGCAGCCAGGATACTAGTTTTCTCGAGCAGTTCTTC. Translated: CASSQDTSFLEQFF.

CDR3 region: CASSQVTAGGYTF. The CDR3 DNA is TGTGCCAGCAGCCAAGTAACAGCGGGGGGCTACACCTTC. The V gene is TRBV3-1 (or the pseudogene TRBV3-2), the J gene TRBJ1-2; no firm D call. The CDR3 is made up of 13 amino acids. Trimming took off 1 base at V and 8 bases at J, with 11 bases between the two ends. The germline V gene encodes CDR1 LGHDT and CDR2 YNNKEL (reference sequence).

The V gene is TRBV4-1, the J gene TRBJ2-5, with TRBD2 matching over 10 bases. Germline CDR1 reads MGHRA; CDR2 reads YSYEKL. CDR3 length equals 17 residues. V lost 1 base, J lost 1 base, and 6 bases stayed unmatched. CDR3 amino acids: CASSQGAASGSQETQYF. CDR3 DNA sequence: TGCGCCAGCAGCCAAGGTGCGGCTAGCGGGAGCCAAGAGACCCAGTACTTC.

This clone was counted once. The genes are TRBV29-1 and TRBJ2-3; D call uncertain. V was shortened by 0 bases and J by 4 bases, with 14 bases between the two germline ends. From germline, CDR1 is SQVTM and CDR2 ANQGSEA. The CDR3 runs to 15 residues. CDR3 DNA sequence: TGCAGCGTTGAAGATCGACGGGTTGGCCCAGATACGCAGTATTTT. It encodes CSVEDRRVGPDTQYF.

This clone turned up a few times. This sequence joins TRBV6-1 and TRBJ1-3; no definite D call. V was clipped by 4 bases and J by 2 bases, with 18 bases between them. Germline values: CDR1 MNHNS, CDR2 SASEGT. The CDR3 loop spans 17 amino acids. CDR3 bases: TGTGCCAGCAGTGGCGTTAAAAACAGAAACGCTGGAAACACCATATATTTT. This translates into CASSGVKNRNAGNTIYF.

The CDR3 is CASSPETAPNEKLFF. CDR3 sequence (DNA): TGTGCCAGCAGCCCCGAGACAGCCCCGAATGAAAAACTGTTTTTT. This rearrangement joins TRBV11-1 to TRBJ1-4; maybe TRBD1 (5 bases). Looked up from germline, CDR1 is SGHAT and CDR2 is FQDESV (reference sequence). The CDR3 has 15 residues. V was trimmed by 5 bases and J by 5 bases, leaving 15 bases between them.

The table lists this clone with a count of one. DNA of the CDR3: TGTGCCAGCCAATATCGAGGCGGGAGGGCCGTAAGGAATGAGCAGTTCTTC. The encoded protein is CASQYRGGRAVRNEQFF. The chain combines TRBV28 with TRBJ2-1; 9 bases align to TRBD2. With 8 bases clipped from V and 7 bases from J, the junction kept 18 bases outside the gene matches. CDR1 MDHEN and CDR2 SYDVKM come from the germline V gene. CDR3 size: 17 residues.

The chain carries TRBV7-2 and TRBJ2-3, with 7 bases fitting TRBD2. V shed 3 bases, J shed 1 base, and the junction held 4 bases outside the gene matches. The CDR3 contains 15 residues. Germline V gene lookup returns CDR1 SGHTA and CDR2 FQGNSA. CDR3 nucleotide sequence: TGTGCCAGCAGCTTGACTAGCATTCGCACAGATACGCAGTATTTT. This translates into CASSLTSIRTDTQYF.

Written as DNA, the CDR3 is TGTGCCAGCAGTTCCTTACAGGGGAACGGCTACACCTTC. Encoded protein: CASSSLQGNGYTF. V and J are TRBV12-3 or TRBV12-4 and TRBJ1-2; 7 bases are a match to TRBD1. The V and J ends lost 4 bases and 8 bases, in that order; junction bases with no gene match: 7. The CDR3 is made up of 13 amino acids.

In this sample, this clone turned up a few times. The rearrangement uses TRBV7-3 and TRBJ1-1, with 11 bases identical to TRBD1. J was trimmed by 6 bases and V by 2 bases; bases with no gene match: 2. This CDR3 comprises 14 residues. Per the germline V gene, CDR1 is SGHTA and CDR2 is FQGTGA. In DNA form, the CDR3 reads TGTGCCAGCAGCTTACAGGGACAGGGGGCTGAAGCTTTCTTT. Translated, it gives CASSLQGQGAEAFF.

This clone came up once. The chain carries TRBV27 and TRBJ2-7, with 8 bases fitting TRBD2. CDR3 length equals 14 residues. The V and J ends lost 5 bases and 1 base, in that order; junction bases with no gene match: 4. The V gene's germline CDR1 is MNHEY and CDR2 SMNVEV (reference sequence). This CDR3 is CASSQGLASYEQYF. In DNA, the CDR3 is TGTGCCAGCAGTCAAGGACTAGCTTCCTACGAGCAGTACTTC.

This clone appeared a single time. The chain has TRBV12-5 and TRBJ1-2; D remains unclear. This CDR3 contains 14 residues. The ends were cut back, 1 base at V and 8 bases at J, with 14 bases in the middle. Germline V gene lookup returns CDR1 LGHNT and CDR2 FRNRAP. The CDR3 loop reads CASGLADRRSGYTF. The CDR3 region has the DNA TGTGCTAGTGGTTTGGCCGACCGGAGGTCGGGCTACACCTTC.

The J gene is TRBJ2-7, the V gene TRBV5-8; 10 nucleotides agree with TRBD1. The CDR3 has 15 residues. In germline, CDR1 is SGHTS, CDR2 YDEGEE. After removal of 6 bases from V and 3 bases from J, the junction contained 9 bases not matched to a gene. CDR3: CASTKTGQGVYEQYF. The CDR3 DNA reads TGTGCCAGCACCAAGACCGGACAGGGGGTCTACGAGCAGTACTTC.

There are a few counts of this clone. The V call is TRBV7-9, the J call TRBJ1-2; D not resolved. This CDR3 comprises 12 residues. Germline CDR1 reads SEHNR; CDR2 reads FQNEAQ (reference sequence). Trimming removed 5 bases at V and 8 bases at J, with 12 bases between. As DNA, the CDR3 is TGTGCCAGCAGCCCGCTAGACGGAGGCTACACCTTC. The encoded protein is CASSPLDGGYTF.

The rearrangement uses TRBV6-5 and TRBJ2-1, with 11 bases identical to TRBD1. Germline V gives CDR1 MNHEY, CDR2 SVGAGI. The V gene end was trimmed by 6 bases and the J gene end by 4 bases; junction bases not matched to a gene: 5. The length of the CDR3 is 15 residues. The CDR3 loop is CASRGDRGGYNEQFF. The CDR3, as DNA: TGTGCCAGCAGAGGGGACAGGGGGGGGTACAATGAGCAGTTCTTC.

This clone was observed a few times. The gene calls are TRBV27 and TRBJ2-7, with 8 bases lining up with TRBD1. The CDR3 is made up of 13 amino acids. The ends lost 6 bases at V and 6 bases at J; junction bases unmatched: 7. Germline-derived CDR1 and CDR2 are MNHEY and SMNVEV (reference sequence). The CDR3 region is CASRQTGVGEQYF. The CDR3 nucleotides read TGTGCCAGCAGGCAGACAGGGGTCGGCGAGCAGTACTTC.

The V call is TRBV19, the J call TRBJ2-2, with 12 bases lining up with TRBD2. V shed 3 bases and J 4 bases; nucleotides not matched to a gene: 9. The length of the CDR3 is 18 residues. The germline CDR1 and CDR2 sequences are LNHDA and SQIVND (reference sequence). This CDR3 is CASSIQTSGGVGTGELFF. The CDR3 region has the DNA TGTGCCAGTAGTATTCAGACTAGCGGGGGAGTCGGCACCGGGGAGCTGTTTTTT.

This clone occurred a few times. This chain uses TRBV7-6 with TRBJ1-1; TRBD1 is a possible D gene (6 bases). V dropped 5 bases and J dropped 2 bases, with 12 bases sitting between them. The CDR3 length is 14 residues. Germline V CDR1 and CDR2: SGHVS, FNYEAQ. CDR3 amino acids: CASSLSQGNTEAFF. The CDR3 nucleotides read TGTGCCAGCAGCCTCTCACAGGGAAACACTGAAGCTTTCTTT.

The V and J genes are TRBV29-1 and TRBJ1-3; D not certain. With 5 bases removed from V and 7 bases from J, the gap between germline ends came to 12 bases. The CDR3 loop spans 12 amino acids. CDR1 SQVTM and CDR2 ANQGSEA come from the germline V gene. DNA of the CDR3: TGCAGCGTTCAGCCTCTCGGGAACACCATATATTTT. Translated, it gives CSVQPLGNTIYF.

At least ten counts were recorded for this clone. V usage is TRBV11-1 and J usage is TRBJ2-4; 7 nucleotides match TRBD1. Trimming cost V 7 bases and J 12 bases; bases outside gene matches: 3. CDR3 length: 10 residues. Germline-derived CDR1 and CDR2 are SGHAT and FQDESV (reference sequence). The CDR3 is CASTHRGQYF. As DNA, the CDR3 is TGTGCCAGCACCCACAGGGGTCAGTACTTC.

This rearrangement joins TRBV7-2 to TRBJ1-1; D unresolved. Trimming stripped 5 bases from V and 4 bases from J, with 11 bases between. CDR1 SGHTA and CDR2 FQGNSA come from the germline V gene. The CDR3 consists of 13 residues. Written as DNA, the CDR3 is TGTGCCAGCAGCATAACTGGTCCCACTGAAGCTTTCTTT. It specifies CASSITGPTEAFF.

This chain uses TRBV18 with TRBJ2-1; 11 nucleotides match TRBD2. V gave up 2 bases and J gave up 3 bases; unmatched junction bases: 3. Germline CDR1 KGHSH, CDR2 LQKENI. The CDR3 consists of 16 residues. CDR3 protein: CASSPFTSGSYNEQFF. CDR3 nucleotide sequence: TGTGCCAGCTCACCATTCACTAGCGGGAGCTACAATGAGCAGTTCTTC.

This chain connects TRBV9 to TRBJ1-4; TRBD1 aligns across 7 bases. V trimming: 0 bases; J trimming: 4 bases; junction bases outside the gene matches: 12. Germline lookup yields CDR1 SGDLS and CDR2 YYNGEE. CDR3 length equals 18 residues. Here the CDR3 DNA reads TGTGCCAGCAGCGTAGGGTTCCCGACAGGGTCAGTTAATGAAAAACTGTTTTTT. It is translated as CASSVGFPTGSVNEKLFF.